This TCR beta chain was identified in a study of control samples from healthy donors and cancer patients. Repertoires were generated with immunoSEQ multiplex PCR, while TCRdb's copy carries only in-frame clones and drops some. The sample shows more than 120,000 clones, 91% of them seen only once. Per the germline V gene, CDR1 is SGHDN and CDR2 is FVKESK. V shed 6 bases and J 0 bases; nucleotides not matched to a gene: 11. CDR3 length: 17 amino acids. This TCR came from a man aged 30 to 45 in good health. The sample taken for sequencing was blood. This chain joins TRBV14 and TRBJ1-3; 7 nucleotides line up with TRBD1. The CDR3 here is CASRRGTGAPSGNTIYF. CDR3 DNA: TGTGCCAGCAGACGGGGTACAGGGGCGCCCTCTGGAAACACCATATATTTT.